These 5 T cell receptor beta chains were sequenced from one sample in a study of T cells in Graves' hyperthyroidism and ophthalmopathy. TCR beta CDR3 regions were amplified from RNA transcripts. First-round RT-PCR of the TCR CDR3 relied on the HTBI primer set. Each CDR3 protein is one row after TCRdb ran MiXCR on the multiplex PCR reads. The sample holds around 700,000 distinct CDR3 sequences, around 40% seen once. Sequenced input: blood. Every receptor here comes from a woman aged 40 to 50 with Graves' hyperthyroidism.

This clonotype was counted between two and nine times. This chain links TRBV7-2 with TRBJ2-5; 12 nucleotides align to TRBD2. J lost 4 bases, V lost 5 bases, and 11 bases had no gene match. Germline V CDR1 and CDR2: SGHTA, FQGNSA. The CDR3 has 17 residues. The CDR3 coding sequence is TGTGCCAGCAGCCCCCCCCTAGCGGGGGGGCTTAGAGAGACCCAGTACTTC. Protein product: CASSPPLAGGLRETQYF. Full variable domain (rest looked up from reference TRBV7-2 and TRBJ2-5): GAGVSQSPSNKVTEKGKDVELRCDPISGHTALYWYRQSLGQGLEFLIYFQGNSAPDKSGLPSDRFSAERTGGSVSTLTIQRTQQEDSAVYLCASSPPLAGGLRETQYFGPGTRLLVL.

This clonotype was seen ten or more times. V gene TRBV20-1 combines with J gene TRBJ2-7; TRBD1 matches at 7 bases. Germline trimming cut 5 bases from V and 5 bases from J; bases unmatched to any gene: 9. This CDR3 spans 13 amino acids. In germline, CDR1 is DFQATT, CDR2 SNEGSKA (reference sequence). The CDR3 loop is CSARVGQLNEQYF. CDR3 coding DNA: TGCAGTGCTCGAGTGGGACAGTTGAACGAGCAGTACTTC.

In this sample, this clonotype turned up a few times. The genes are TRBV3-1 and TRBJ1-5, with 7 bases aligning to TRBD1. V lost 4 bases, J lost 6 bases, and 9 bases stayed unmatched. Germline-derived CDR1 and CDR2 are LGHDT and YNNKEL (reference sequence). The length of the CDR3 is 15 residues. The CDR3 protein is CASSLSRDRSQPQHF. The CDR3 DNA follows: TGTGCCAGCAGCCTGAGCAGGGACAGAAGTCAGCCCCAGCATTTT.

Turning to this clonotype: This CDR3 fails to terminate in the conserved phenylalanine or tryptophan, so it likely reflects a read error. The limits of the CDR3 on the DNA are not certain, so only TCRdb's listed CDR3 is given. The chain has TRBV10-3 and TRBJ2-5. Counting both end residues, the CDR3 totals 9 amino acids. Germline V gene sequence: CDR1 ENHRY, CDR2 SYGVKD. The CDR3: CAISKDKNT.

The chain's CDR3 is CASSLLRQVNTEAFF. In DNA form, the CDR3 reads TGTGCCAGCAGTTTATTAAGACAGGTGAACACTGAAGCTTTCTTT. The chain combines TRBV12-3 or TRBV12-4 with TRBJ1-1, with D possibly TRBD1 on 6 matching bases. This CDR3 is built from 15 residues. The V end was cut by 2 bases, the J end by 0 bases, with 10 bases between.